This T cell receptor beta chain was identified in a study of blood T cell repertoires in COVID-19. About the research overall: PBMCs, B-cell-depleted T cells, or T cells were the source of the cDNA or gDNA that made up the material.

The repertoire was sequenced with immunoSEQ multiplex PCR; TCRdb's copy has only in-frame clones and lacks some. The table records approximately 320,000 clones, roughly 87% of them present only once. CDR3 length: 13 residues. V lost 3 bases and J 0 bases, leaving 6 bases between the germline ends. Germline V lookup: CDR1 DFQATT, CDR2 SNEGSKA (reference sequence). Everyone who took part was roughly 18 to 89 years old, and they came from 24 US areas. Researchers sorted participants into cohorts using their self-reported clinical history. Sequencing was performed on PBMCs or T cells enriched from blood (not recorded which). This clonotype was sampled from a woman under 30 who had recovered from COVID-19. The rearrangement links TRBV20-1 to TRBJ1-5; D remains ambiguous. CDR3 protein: CSASPGSNQPQHF. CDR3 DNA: TGCAGTGCTAGTCCAGGTAGCAATCAGCCCCAGCATTTT.